The entry that follows covers one T cell receptor (beta chain) sequence. The sample is drawn from a study of blood T cell repertoires in COVID-19. Whole-study context: The origin of the acute and convalescent COVID-19 samples was the United States, Italy and Spain. Sample material is recorded as cDNA or gDNA derived from T cells, B-cell-depleted T cells, or PBMCs.

Original methodology: The authors estimated nucleated cell counts from reference gene primer amplification. Method: immunoSEQ multiplex PCR; TCRdb's copy keeps in-frame clones and lacks some. D and trimming come from the DNA, and the V and J calls and clone size come from that table. The table includes 20,000 to 25,000 clones, 75% to 95% detected once. Germline V CDR1 and CDR2: SGHTA, FQGNSA. The V gene lost 1 base and the J gene lost 4 bases, with 7 bases spanning the gap. The CDR3 spans 13 residues. The TCR comes from a woman aged 70-85 years with active COVID-19. The chain links TRBV7-2 to TRBJ2-5; perhaps TRBD2 as D (6 bases). Sequences were obtained from peripheral blood. The CDR3 sequence: CASSLVGGETQYF. Here the CDR3 DNA reads TGTGCCAGCAGCTTAGTGGGGGGAGAGACCCAGTACTTC.